Below, 29 T cell receptor beta chains from the same sample are listed, as sequenced in a study of PD-1 blockade in classical Hodgkin lymphoma. After autologous stem cell transplantation all patients relapsed, and prior brentuximab vedotin exposure differed between cohorts. Measured with immunoSEQ multiplex PCR; TCRdb has only the in-frame clones, and not every one. The table records around 30,000 clones, over 55% of them present only once. The material was peripheral blood mononuclear cells (PBMCs), obtained before the second cycle of nivolumab. The source is a human donor with classical Hodgkin lymphoma.

This clone was picked up a small number of times. The rearrangement uses TRBV18 and TRBJ1-1; D gene unclear. Germline V CDR1 and CDR2: KGHSH, LQKENI. Trimming took 1 base from V and 3 from J, leaving 6 bases between them. This CDR3 spans 13 amino acids. The CDR3: CASSPRVDTEAFF. The CDR3 region has the DNA TGTGCCAGCTCACCACGGGTGGACACTGAAGCTTTCTTT.

The chain links TRBV4-2 to TRBJ2-7; 13 nucleotides align to TRBD2. Germline V gene lookup returns CDR1 LGHNA and CDR2 YNFKEQ. The trim removed 0 bases at V and 3 bases at J, leaving 5 bases unmatched. The CDR3 runs 17 residues. The CDR3 DNA follows: TGTGCCAGCAGCCAAGACATCGGGACTAGCGGGGACTACGAGCAGTACTTC. This codes for CASSQDIGTSGDYEQYF.

The V and J genes are TRBV7-3 and TRBJ2-2, with 7 bases lining up with TRBD1. The V gene's germline CDR1 is SGHTA and CDR2 FQGTGA. Trimming took 2 bases from V and 7 from J; bases not matched to a gene: 10. CDR3 size: 16 residues. The CDR3 sequence: CASSLGQGVEIGELFF. CDR3 bases: TGTGCCAGCAGCTTAGGGCAGGGGGTCGAGATCGGGGAGCTGTTTTTT.

The sample holds one count of this clone. The rearrangement uses TRBV4-3 and TRBJ2-1, with TRBD2 matching 11 bases. Germline CDR1 is LGHNA and CDR2 is YSLEER. Trimming took 1 base from V and 1 from J; bases not matched to a gene: 9. This CDR3 comprises 19 residues. As DNA, the CDR3 is TGCGCCAGCAGCCAAGGATCTAGCGGGGGGTTGATGTCCTACAATGAGCAGTTCTTC. The encoded protein is CASSQGSSGGLMSYNEQFF.

The CDR3 is CASSLTAGYNSPLHF. The CDR3 nucleotides are TGTGCCAGCAGCCTAACAGCAGGCTATAATTCACCCCTCCACTTT. The genes are TRBV5-5 and TRBJ1-6; no firm D call. CDR1 SGHKS and CDR2 YYEKEE come from the germline V gene (reference sequence). The V gene lost 4 bases and the J gene lost 3 bases, with 11 bases spanning the gap. CDR3 length: 15 residues.

The V gene is TRBV9, the J gene TRBJ2-1, with D possibly matching TRBD1 (6 bases). V was pared by 2 bases and J by 8 bases, with 17 bases between. This CDR3 has 15 residues. The germline V gene has CDR1 SGDLS and CDR2 YYNGEE. The CDR3 coding sequence is TGTGCCAGCAGCGTGGGTGGGACAAGAGGATATGAGCAGTTCTTC. Protein: CASSVGGTRGYEQFF.

The chain carries TRBV5-6 and TRBJ1-5; possibly TRBD1 for D (6 bases). The CDR3 consists of 14 residues. The V gene's germline CDR1 is SGHDT and CDR2 YYEEEE. The V end lost 3 bases, the J end lost 3 bases, and 10 bases lay between the germline ends. This CDR3 reads CASSSGGSNQPQHF. CDR3 bases: TGTGCCAGCAGCTCGGGGGGCTCCAATCAGCCCCAGCATTTT. The full variable domain, its missing parts supplied by reference TRBV5-6 and TRBJ1-5, is DAGVTQSPTHLIKTRGQQVTLRCSPKSGHDTVSWYQQALGQGPQFIFQYYEEEERQRGNFPDRFSGHQFPNYSSELNVNALLLGDSALYLCASSSGGSNQPQHFGDGTRLSIL.

The chain couples TRBV11-2 to TRBJ2-7, with 8 nucleotides matching TRBD1. Germline assignment: CDR1 SGHAT and CDR2 FQNNGV. The trim removed 5 bases at V and 3 bases at J, leaving 9 bases unmatched. The length of the CDR3 is 15 residues. The CDR3 DNA reads as TGTGCCAGCAGCCAAATACAGGGGGGAGGCTACGAGCAGTACTTC. Its translation: CASSQIQGGGYEQYF.

This clone is a singleton in its sample. The J gene is TRBJ2-3, the V gene TRBV19, with 7 bases fitting TRBD2. The CDR3 length is 16 residues. Germline V gene sequence: CDR1 LNHDA, CDR2 SQIVND (reference sequence). J gave up 0 bases and V 5 bases, and 8 bases lay outside the gene matches. This chain's CDR3 is CASSVGTTTSTDTQYF. The DNA of the CDR3 is TGTGCCAGTAGTGTTGGGACTACCACTAGCACAGATACGCAGTATTTT.

This chain connects TRBV4-2 to TRBJ2-7; D is perhaps TRBD2 (5 bases). V dropped 1 base and J dropped 1 base, with 23 bases sitting between them. Germline lookup yields CDR1 LGHNA and CDR2 YNFKEQ. The CDR3 has 19 amino acids. The CDR3 is CASSQAGGLFSTQSYEQYF. The CDR3 DNA reads as TGTGCCAGCAGCCAAGCTGGCGGACTTTTCTCTACTCAATCCTACGAGCAGTACTTC.

This CDR3 reads CASSLGGAVIEQFF. CDR3 DNA: TGTGCCAGCAGTCTGGGGGGAGCGGTCATTGAGCAGTTCTTC. J is TRBJ2-1 and V is TRBV27; tentatively, D is TRBD2 (6 bases). The ends were cut back, 5 bases at V and 9 bases at J, with 17 bases in the middle. The V gene's germline CDR1 is MNHEY and CDR2 SMNVEV (reference sequence). This CDR3 spans 14 amino acids.

This clone has a handful of counts. The chain recombines TRBV7-9 with TRBJ2-7; D not certain. Germline V gene data show CDR1 as SEHNR and CDR2 as FQNEAQ (reference sequence). This CDR3 has 13 amino acids. V was shortened by 7 bases and J by 5 bases, with 15 bases between the two germline ends. The CDR3 is CASTDLQRDEQYF. The CDR3 DNA reads as TGTGCCAGCACCGACTTACAAAGGGACGAGCAGTACTTC. The whole variable domain, filled in from reference TRBV7-9 and TRBJ2-7, reads DTGVSQNPRHKITKRGQNVTFRCDPISEHNRLYWYRQTLGQGPEFLTYFQNEAQLEKSRLLSDRFSAERPKGSFSTLEIQRTEQGDSAMYLCASTDLQRDEQYFGPGTRLTVT.

This clone was detected only once. V is TRBV6-5 and J is TRBJ2-5, with D tentatively TRBD2 (5 bases). Trimming took off 6 bases at V and 9 bases at J, with 17 bases between the two ends. CDR3 length equals 13 residues. Looked up from germline, CDR1 is MNHEY and CDR2 is SVGAGI. DNA of the CDR3: TGTGCCAGCAGCCGAGAAAGCGAGGAGGCCCAGTACTTC. It translates to CASSRESEEAQYF.

Only one count was recorded for this clone. The chain is built from TRBV10-3 and TRBJ2-7; D assignment may be TRBD1 or TRBD2 (5 bases each). Trimming stripped 6 bases from V and 3 bases from J, with 12 bases between. Germline CDR1 is ENHRY and CDR2 is SYGVKD. The CDR3 consists of 13 residues. For the CDR3, the DNA is TGTGCCATCAGCGGGGCGCAGGGCTACGAGCAGTACTTC. Translating gives CAISGAQGYEQYF.

The V call is TRBV6-5, the J call TRBJ2-7, with 10 positions matching TRBD1. Losses at the gene ends were 5 bases for V and 7 bases for J; bases not matched to a gene: 5. The CDR3 is made up of 13 amino acids. Germline V gene data show CDR1 as MNHEY and CDR2 as SVGAGI. This chain's CDR3 is CASSKTGGWEQYF. The CDR3 DNA is TGTGCCAGCAGTAAGACAGGGGGCTGGGAGCAGTACTTC.

The CDR3 loop reads CASRLGQVINEQFF. The CDR3 DNA sequence: TGTGCCAGCAGGTTGGGACAGGTAATCAATGAGCAGTTCTTC. The chain employs TRBV6-4 and TRBJ2-1, with TRBD1 identical over 8 bases. Trimming cost V 6 bases and J 6 bases; bases outside gene matches: 7. Germline loops: CDR1 MRHNA, CDR2 SNTAGT. This CDR3 has 14 residues.

The chain joins TRBV9 to TRBJ2-7, with 7 bases fitting TRBD1. J gave up 5 bases and V 0 bases, and 8 bases lay outside the gene matches. This CDR3 has 15 amino acids. Germline lookup yields CDR1 SGDLS and CDR2 YYNGEE. The CDR3 DNA is TGTGCCAGCAGCGTAGTAGGGGGCGGATCGGACGAGCAGTACTTC. Translated: CASSVVGGGSDEQYF.

The V gene is TRBV10-3, the J gene TRBJ2-5, with D maybe TRBD2 (6 bases). V shed 10 bases and J shed 1 base, with 10 bases lying between them. The CDR3 length is 12 residues. CDR1 is ENHRY, CDR2 SYGVKD, per germline. Written as DNA, the CDR3 is TGTGCCACCGGGGGTATCCAAGAGACCCAGTACTTC. This codes for CATGGIQETQYF.

The gene calls are TRBV27 and TRBJ2-1; 7 bases align to TRBD1. V trimming: 5 bases; J trimming: 6 bases; junction bases outside the gene matches: 19. The CDR3 has 18 amino acids. CDR1 and CDR2 (germline): MNHEY, SMNVEV (reference sequence). In DNA form, the CDR3 reads TGTGCCAGCAGTCCAACCGGGACAGCTCTGGTCAAACTCAATGAGCAGTTCTTC. It translates to CASSPTGTALVKLNEQFF.

This clone was detected a few times. J is TRBJ1-2 and V is TRBV9, with 8 positions matching TRBD1. CDR3 length equals 17 residues. V was pared by 3 bases and J by 4 bases, with 14 bases of the junction left unmatched. Germline CDR1 and CDR2: SGDLS and YYNGEE. The CDR3 nucleotides read TGTGCCAGCAGCGGCACCCGTCCAGGACAGGGAATCTATGGCTACACCTTC. It is translated as CASSGTRPGQGIYGYTF.

The gene calls are TRBV10-3 and TRBJ2-1; 12 nucleotides line up with TRBD2. The germline gives CDR1 ENHRY, CDR2 SYGVKD. The CDR3 consists of 15 residues. Trimming took 4 bases from V and 5 from J; bases not matched to a gene: 3. CDR3 sequence reads: CAISVTSGGNNEQFF. DNA for the CDR3: TGTGCCATCAGTGTGACTAGCGGGGGAAACAATGAGCAGTTCTTC.

The J gene is TRBJ2-3, the V gene TRBV28, with D perhaps matching TRBD1 (5 bases). V lost 5 bases, J lost 1 base, and 10 bases lay in between. The CDR3 extends over 14 amino acids. CDR1 MDHEN and CDR2 SYDVKM come from the germline V gene. This chain's CDR3 is CASSLDKGTDTQYF. The CDR3 DNA follows: TGTGCCAGCAGTCTGGACAAGGGCACAGATACGCAGTATTTT.

The J gene is TRBJ2-6, the V gene TRBV7-9; perhaps TRBD1 as D (6 bases). V was shortened by 3 bases and J by 1 base, with 16 bases between the two germline ends. This CDR3 spans 18 amino acids. CDR1 is SEHNR and CDR2 is FQNEAQ in the germline V gene (reference sequence). As DNA, the CDR3 is TGTGCCAGCAGCTTGTCTTCGGGTACAGGGTCTGGGGCCAACGTCCTGACTTTC. Encoded protein: CASSLSSGTGSGANVLTF.

The chain recombines TRBV5-8 with TRBJ1-5, with D perhaps matching TRBD1 (5 bases). The CDR3 runs 13 residues. Trimming removed 2 bases at V and 4 bases at J, with 7 bases between. CDR1 is SGHTS, CDR2 YDEGEE, per germline. This CDR3 reads CASSLGANQPQHF. The DNA for the CDR3 is TGTGCCAGCAGCTTAGGGGCGAATCAGCCCCAGCATTTT.

The gene calls are TRBV7-2 and TRBJ2-5; D is ambiguous. The DNA end is more similar to TRBJ2-7, so the J call may be wrong. This CDR3 has 13 residues. CDR1 is SGHTA, CDR2 FQGNSA, per germline. CDR3 nucleotides: TGTGCCAGCAGCTTAGGAAGATCCTACGAGCAGTACTTC. This encodes CASSLGRSYEQYF.

This clone was counted only a few times. The chain employs TRBV14 and TRBJ1-6, with 7 bases fitting TRBD1. The CDR3 totals 14 residues. Trimming removed 2 bases from V and 10 bases from J; junction bases left unmatched: 5. Germline values: CDR1 SGHDN, CDR2 FVKESK. The CDR3 spells CASSQRTGESPLHF. As DNA, the CDR3 is TGTGCCAGCAGCCAAAGGACAGGTGAATCACCCCTCCACTTT.

This clone was observed a handful of times. This chain links TRBV7-9 with TRBJ1-1; the D is unclear. The V and J ends lost 2 bases and 7 bases respectively, with 11 bases between them. CDR3 length equals 13 residues. Germline V gives CDR1 SEHNR, CDR2 FQNEAQ (reference sequence). The CDR3 nucleotides are TGTGCCAGCAGCTTATCGCAGATTCGTGAAGCTTTCTTT. Translating gives CASSLSQIREAFF.

This clone appeared a single time. The rearrangement uses TRBV7-9 and TRBJ2-5; 8 bases agree with TRBD2. Trimming removed 5 bases from V and 5 bases from J; junction bases left unmatched: 13. The CDR3 has 16 residues. Per the germline V gene, CDR1 is SEHNR and CDR2 is FQNEAQ (reference sequence). The CDR3 here is CASSPGGGGPEETQYF. CDR3 DNA sequence: TGTGCCAGCAGCCCTGGGGGCGGGGGGCCGGAGGAGACCCAGTACTTC.

This chain joins TRBV28 and TRBJ1-2; D call uncertain. The V and J ends lost 4 bases and 6 bases respectively, with 15 bases between them. The CDR3 length is 14 residues. Germline V gene sequence: CDR1 MDHEN, CDR2 SYDVKM. The DNA of the CDR3 is TGTGCCAGCAGTTCAGAGGGAGGCAAGAATGGCTACACCTTC. Amino acids: CASSSEGGKNGYTF.